In its sample, the clone carrying this T cell receptor beta chain was seen many times. The antigen is unknown. Germline lookup yields CDR1 LGHDT and CDR2 YNNKEL (reference sequence). V lost 6 bases, J lost 10 bases, and 5 bases stayed unmatched. The CDR3 totals 13 residues. The investigators amplified TCR beta CDR3 regions from RNA transcripts. Using the HTBI primer set, a first-round RT-PCR was run on the TCR CDR3. MiXCR, applied by TCRdb to the multiplex PCR reads, yields one record per CDR3 protein. The data hold over 150,000 distinct CDR3 sequences, with roughly a sixth observed a single time. This sample was included in a study of T cells in Graves' hyperthyroidism and ophthalmopathy. The study, taken as a whole, reports: Researchers report that a 13 V-J model separated ophthalmopathy from stable hyperthyroidism. For ophthalmopathy, model prediction preceded onset by a median about six months.

The rearrangement joins TRBV3-1 to TRBJ1-6, with 8 bases identical to TRBD1. The sample comprised blood. The TCR originated in a woman between 50 and 59 years old with Graves' hyperthyroidism. This CDR3 is CASRRGQASPLHF. In nucleotides, the CDR3 is TGTGCCAGCAGACGGGGACAGGCATCACCCCTCCACTTT.